Included here is one T cell receptor beta chain sequence, with context. This entry is derived from a study of blood T cell repertoires in COVID-19. Study details: Some COVID-19 samples were acute and others convalescent; all came from the United States, Italy and Spain. Sample material is recorded as cDNA or gDNA derived from T cells, B-cell-depleted T cells, or PBMCs.

In the source study's methods: How many nucleated cells were present was estimated from reference gene primer amplification. The table came from immunoSEQ multiplex PCR; TCRdb's copy has only in-frame clones and leaves some out. V and J calls and clone size follow that table, whereas D and trimming were derived from the DNA. This table has some 150,000 clones, around 81% appearing once. V lost 5 bases, J lost 3 bases, and 16 bases lay in between. This CDR3 contains 15 residues. CDR1 SGHAT and CDR2 FQNNGV come from the germline V gene. The chain recombines TRBV11-2 with TRBJ1-2; D is ambiguous. The TCR was taken from a human donor with acute or convalescent COVID-19. The donor label of this sample is uncertain. The specimen sequenced was peripheral blood. In DNA form, the CDR3 reads TGTGCCAGCAGCCCGGGAAGGCCACCGGACTATGGCTACACCTTC. This codes for CASSPGRPPDYGYTF.